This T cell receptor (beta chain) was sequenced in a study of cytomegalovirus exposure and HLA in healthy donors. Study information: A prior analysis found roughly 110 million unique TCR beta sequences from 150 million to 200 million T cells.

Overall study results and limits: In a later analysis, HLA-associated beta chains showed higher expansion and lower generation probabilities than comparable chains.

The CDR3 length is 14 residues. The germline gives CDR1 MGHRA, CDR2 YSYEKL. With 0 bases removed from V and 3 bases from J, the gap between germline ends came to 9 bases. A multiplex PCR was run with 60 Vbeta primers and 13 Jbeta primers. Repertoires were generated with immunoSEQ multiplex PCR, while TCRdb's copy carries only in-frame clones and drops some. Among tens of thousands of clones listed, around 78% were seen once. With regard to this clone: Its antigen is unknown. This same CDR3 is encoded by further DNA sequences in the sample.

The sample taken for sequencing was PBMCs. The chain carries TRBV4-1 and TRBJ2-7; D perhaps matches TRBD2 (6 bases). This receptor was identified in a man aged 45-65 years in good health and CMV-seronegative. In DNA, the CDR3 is TGCGCCAGCAGCCAAGATATCGGGGGCTACGAGCAGTACTTC. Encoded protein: CASSQDIGGYEQYF.